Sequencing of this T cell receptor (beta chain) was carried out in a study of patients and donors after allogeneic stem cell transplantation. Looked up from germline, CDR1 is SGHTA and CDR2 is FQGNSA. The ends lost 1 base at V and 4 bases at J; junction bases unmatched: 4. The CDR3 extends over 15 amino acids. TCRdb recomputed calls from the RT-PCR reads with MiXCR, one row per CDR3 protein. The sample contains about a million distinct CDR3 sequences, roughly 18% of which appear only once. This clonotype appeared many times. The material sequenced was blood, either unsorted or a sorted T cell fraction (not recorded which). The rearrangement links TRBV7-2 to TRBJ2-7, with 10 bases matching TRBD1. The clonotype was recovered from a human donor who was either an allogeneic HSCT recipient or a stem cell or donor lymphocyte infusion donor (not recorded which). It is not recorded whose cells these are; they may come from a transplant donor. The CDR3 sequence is CASSLEGTGAYEQYF. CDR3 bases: TGTGCCAGCAGCTTAGAGGGGACAGGGGCTTACGAGCAGTACTTC. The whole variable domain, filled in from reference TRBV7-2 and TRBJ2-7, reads GAGVSQSPSNKVTEKGKDVELRCDPISGHTALYWYRQSLGQGLEFLIYFQGNSAPDKSGLPSDRFSAERTGGSVSTLTIQRTQQEDSAVYLCASSLEGTGAYEQYFGPGTRLTVT.